One and the same sample provided the 3 T cell receptor beta chains below, sequenced in a study of OX40 agonist ivuxolimab in advanced cancers. Measured with immunoSEQ multiplex PCR; TCRdb has only the in-frame clones, and not every one. The sample has approximately 23,000 clones, 80% to 85% seen once. Here the sequenced sample was CD4+ or CD8+ T cells sorted from blood, taken in a trial of the OX40 agonist ivuxolimab. All receptors come from an adult with an advanced solid tumor such as melanoma, head and neck, liver or kidney cancer.

The rearrangement uses TRBV29-1 and TRBJ2-7, with 7 bases aligning to TRBD2. CDR1 SQVTM and CDR2 ANQGSEA come from the germline V gene. CDR3 size: 14 residues. V trimming: 0 bases; J trimming: 7 bases; junction bases outside the gene matches: 9. The CDR3 DNA reads TGCAGCGTTGAAGATCGGGGCGGGAGAGAGGAGCAGTACTTC. This codes for CSVEDRGGREEQYF.

The rearrangement joins TRBV27 to TRBJ1-2, with 11 bases matching TRBD1. Trimming removed 5 bases from V and 6 bases from J; junction bases left unmatched: 5. Germline V gene lookup returns CDR1 MNHEY and CDR2 SMNVEV (reference sequence). CDR3 length: 14 amino acids. DNA of the CDR3: TGTGCCAGCAGTGAAGGACAGGGGGCAAATGGCTACACCTTC. Amino acids: CASSEGQGANGYTF.

The V gene is TRBV12-5, the J gene TRBJ2-7; D not certain. This CDR3 is built from 12 residues. The ends were cut back, 6 bases at V and 2 bases at J, with 8 bases in the middle. Per germline, CDR1 LGHNT and CDR2 FRNRAP. CDR3: CASGPTAYEQYF. The CDR3 DNA follows: TGTGCTAGTGGCCCGACTGCCTACGAGCAGTACTTC.